These 27 T cell receptor beta chains were sequenced from one sample in a study of neurological immune-mediated disorders. TCRdb re-derived calls from the 5' RACE reads in MiXCR, one entry per CDR3 protein. The sample yields tens of thousands of distinct CDR3 sequences, around 4% seen once. Sequenced material: PBMCs. The receptors were gathered from a man in his 60s with multiple sclerosis.

This clonotype was counted ten times or more. The rearrangement joins TRBV18 to TRBJ2-7; perhaps TRBD2 as D (6 bases). Germline V gene lookup returns CDR1 KGHSH and CDR2 LQKENI. There are 11 residues in the CDR3. V was clipped by 6 bases and J by 4 bases, with 7 bases between them. The CDR3 here is CASSGLYEQYF. CDR3 bases: TGTGCCAGCTCGGGACTGTACGAGCAGTACTTC.

At least ten counts were recorded for this clonotype. The CDR3 nucleotides read TGCAGCGTAAGACGGGACCCCGACACTGAAGCTTTCTTT. Its protein is CSVRRDPDTEAFF. The J gene is TRBJ1-1, the V gene TRBV29-1, with a tentative D call TRBD1 (5 bases). In germline, CDR1 is SQVTM, CDR2 ANQGSEA. The ends were cut back, 6 bases at V and 3 bases at J, with 14 bases in the middle. CDR3 length equals 13 residues.

This clonotype was seen many times. The genes are TRBV20-1 and TRBJ2-7, with 7 bases fitting TRBD1. The CDR3 runs to 12 residues. The V gene end was trimmed by 7 bases and the J gene end by 1 base; junction bases not matched to a gene: 4. Germline assignment: CDR1 DFQATT and CDR2 SNEGSKA (reference sequence). CDR3 sequence reads: CSVTGQSYEQYF. CDR3 DNA sequence: TGCAGTGTCACGGGACAGTCCTACGAGCAGTACTTC.

This clonotype was counted between two and nine times. The chain uses TRBV7-9 and TRBJ2-5; possibly TRBD1 for D (7 bases). The CDR3 extends over 16 amino acids. The ends were cut back, 1 base at V and 4 bases at J, with 16 bases in the middle. Germline V gene sequence: CDR1 SEHNR, CDR2 FQNEAQ (reference sequence). The CDR3 nucleotides are TGTGCCAGCAGCTTAGAACTGACTCAGGGGGGAGAGACCCAGTACTTC. Translating gives CASSLELTQGGETQYF.

The chain links TRBV5-1 to TRBJ2-3; D might be TRBD2 (5 bases). Germline V gene data show CDR1 as SGHRS and CDR2 as YFSETQ. This CDR3 contains 14 residues. V gave up 2 bases and J gave up 4 bases, with 11 bases separating them. This CDR3 reads CASSLPGSADTQYF. CDR3 nucleotides: TGCGCCAGCAGCTTACCGGGATCGGCAGATACGCAGTATTTT.

This clonotype has ten or more counts. The chain's CDR3 is CASSGIGFGYTF. DNA for the CDR3: TGTGCCAGCAGCGGTATAGGATTTGGCTACACCTTC. The V and J genes are TRBV9 and TRBJ1-2; no clear D gene. Trimming removed 3 bases from V and 7 bases from J, with 10 bases in between. Germline CDR1 is SGDLS and CDR2 is YYNGEE. This CDR3 comprises 12 residues.

This clonotype was observed a few times. One junction end disagrees with the germline gene, perhaps due to a read error. V is TRBV6-6 and J is TRBJ1-3; no definite D call. Germline lookup yields CDR1 MNHNY and CDR2 SVGAGI (reference sequence). The CDR3 loop spans 17 amino acids. The CDR3 nucleotides read TGTGCCAGCAGTTACTCGGTGCTGGGATTCTCTGGAAAAACCATATATTTT. Its protein is CASSYSVLGFSGKTIYF.

This clonotype was found many times. The chain joins TRBV3-1 to TRBJ1-2; D ambiguous. The CDR3 extends over 13 amino acids. Germline V gene sequence: CDR1 LGHDT, CDR2 YNNKEL (reference sequence). Trimming stripped 1 base from V and 8 bases from J, with 11 bases between. The CDR3 sequence: CASSQVVGRGYTF. Written as DNA, the CDR3 is TGTGCCAGCAGCCAAGTAGTGGGTAGAGGCTACACCTTC.

The rearrangement links TRBV5-4 to TRBJ2-2; D call uncertain. The V end lost 0 bases, the J end lost 3 bases, and 9 bases lay between the germline ends. This CDR3 is 15 amino acids long. Germline V gene data show CDR1 as SGHNT and CDR2 as YYREEE (reference sequence). The CDR3 here is CASSLGLVHTGELFF. CDR3 bases: TGTGCCAGCAGCTTGGGGCTAGTCCACACCGGGGAGCTGTTTTTT.

Many counts were recorded for this clonotype. The genes are TRBV6-5 and TRBJ1-1; tentatively, D is TRBD1 (6 bases). CDR1 and CDR2 (germline): MNHEY, SVGAGI. V shed 5 bases and J shed 1 base, with 11 bases lying between them. This CDR3 comprises 14 residues. This chain's CDR3 is CASSQRGGNTEAFF. The CDR3 DNA reads as TGTGCCAGCAGTCAGCGAGGGGGGAACACTGAAGCTTTCTTT.

In this sample, this clonotype turned up many times. The V call is TRBV6-1, the J call TRBJ2-1; the D gene is possibly TRBD1 (5 bases). The V and J ends lost 3 bases and 8 bases respectively, with 17 bases between them. From germline, CDR1 is MNHNS and CDR2 SASEGT. The CDR3 has 15 amino acids. CDR3 nucleotide sequence: TGTGCCAGCAGTGACGAGACAGCACCCTCCGATGAGCAGTTCTTC. Its protein product is CASSDETAPSDEQFF.

This clonotype showed up many times. J is TRBJ2-3 and V is TRBV7-8, with 7 bases identical to TRBD2. CDR1 is SGHVS and CDR2 is FQNEAQ in the germline V gene. With 2 bases clipped from V and 4 bases from J, the junction kept 9 bases outside the gene matches. The CDR3 runs 16 residues. CDR3 bases: TGTGCCAGCAGCTTATTGCCTAGCGGAGCCTCAGATACGCAGTATTTT. It specifies CASSLLPSGASDTQYF.

The CDR3 reads CSAKELGDYNEQFF. The CDR3 DNA reads as TGCAGTGCTAAAGAATTAGGGGACTACAATGAGCAGTTCTTC. The chain is built from TRBV20-1 and TRBJ2-1, with a tentative D call TRBD1 (5 bases). The V and J ends lost 4 bases and 3 bases respectively, with 13 bases between them. This CDR3 comprises 14 residues. From germline, CDR1 is DFQATT and CDR2 SNEGSKA (reference sequence).

This clonotype was counted many times. CDR3 nucleotide sequence: TGTGCCAGCACCCCAGGGAGTCAAGAGACCCAGTACTTC. Its protein is CASTPGSQETQYF. The chain uses TRBV12-3 or TRBV12-4 and TRBJ2-5; D is possibly TRBD1 or TRBD2 (5 bases each). V gave up 7 bases and J gave up 2 bases, with 11 bases separating them. This CDR3 has 13 residues.

This clonotype was observed many times. The genes are TRBV9 and TRBJ2-2; TRBD1 or TRBD2 may be the D gene (5 bases each). CDR3 length: 16 residues. Trimming took 3 bases from V and 4 from J, leaving 16 bases between them. Germline V gene data show CDR1 as SGDLS and CDR2 as YYNGEE. For the CDR3, the DNA is TGTGCCAGCAGCGGGGGACGGGGTCGGGCCACCGGGGAGCTGTTTTTT. Protein product: CASSGGRGRATGELFF.

The sample holds many counts of this clonotype. The chain uses TRBV20-1 and TRBJ2-1; D could derive from TRBD1 or TRBD2 (5 bases each). The germline CDR1 and CDR2 sequences are DFQATT and SNEGSKA (reference sequence). This CDR3 is built from 11 residues. V dropped 6 bases and J dropped 6 bases, with 9 bases sitting between them. CDR3 region: CSAARGNEQFF. In DNA, the CDR3 is TGCAGTGCCGCGAGGGGCAATGAGCAGTTCTTC.

This clonotype showed up many times. V gene TRBV3-1 combines with J gene TRBJ1-2; D unclear. Trimming took 0 bases from V and 4 from J, leaving 12 bases between them. Germline CDR1 and CDR2: LGHDT and YNNKEL (reference sequence). The CDR3 has 15 amino acids. Written as DNA, the CDR3 is TGTGCCAGCAGCCAAGATATTAGCATTCCCTATGGCTACACCTTC. As protein: CASSQDISIPYGYTF.

This clonotype was seen repeatedly, ten times or more. The J gene is TRBJ1-2, the V gene TRBV28, with D perhaps matching TRBD1 (5 bases). Germline loops: CDR1 MDHEN, CDR2 SYDVKM. The germline V and J ends were trimmed by 3 bases and 3 bases, with 11 bases remaining between them. This CDR3 region has 14 residues. The DNA for the CDR3 is TGTGCCAGCAGTTTGAGGGGTATGGACTATGGCTACACCTTC. Amino acids: CASSLRGMDYGYTF.

At least ten counts were recorded for this clonotype. This chain uses TRBV14 with TRBJ2-5; D may correspond to TRBD1 or TRBD2 (6 bases each). The CDR3 runs to 14 residues. V lost 3 bases to trimming and J lost 5 bases, with 13 bases between them. Per germline, CDR1 SGHDN and CDR2 FVKESK. CDR3 protein: CASSQRGARETQYF. In DNA form, the CDR3 reads TGTGCCAGCAGCCAGAGGGGGGCGCGGGAGACCCAGTACTTC.

This clonotype was recorded many times. The rearrangement uses TRBV20-1 and TRBJ2-3, with 11 bases aligning to TRBD2. V lost 2 bases and J lost 1; bases outside the gene matches: 8. This CDR3 is 17 amino acids long. Per germline, CDR1 DFQATT and CDR2 SNEGSKA (reference sequence). The CDR3 protein is CSARIGLAGGRTDTQYF. The CDR3 DNA is TGCAGTGCTAGAATTGGCCTAGCGGGAGGACGCACAGATACGCAGTATTTT.

The rearrangement links TRBV7-7 to TRBJ2-2, with TRBD1 as a possible D gene (6 bases). Germline V lookup: CDR1 SSHAT, CDR2 FNYEAQ (reference sequence). CDR3 length: 16 residues. The germline V and J ends were trimmed by 5 bases and 0 bases, with 13 bases remaining between them. The CDR3 loop reads CASSPSGTSNTGELFF. In nucleotides, the CDR3 is TGTGCCAGCAGCCCTTCCGGGACATCGAACACCGGGGAGCTGTTTTTT.

This clonotype showed up many times. In DNA, the CDR3 is TGTGCCAGCAGCTTGGAGGCGGTGGTTTCGAGCCCGAGGGACTATGGCTACACCTTC. Amino acids: CASSLEAVVSSPRDYGYTF. The chain links TRBV5-5 to TRBJ1-2; no definite D call. Per germline, CDR1 SGHKS and CDR2 YYEKEE (reference sequence). V was cut by 0 bases and J by 3 bases, with 24 bases left in between. The CDR3 has 19 amino acids.

This clonotype was seen ten or more times. This rearrangement joins TRBV5-1 to TRBJ2-3, with D unclear. Germline CDR1 and CDR2: SGHRS and YFSETQ. CDR3 length: 13 amino acids. V lost 3 bases and J 2 bases, leaving 7 bases between the germline ends. CDR3 in amino acids: CASSSGTTDTQYF. In DNA form, the CDR3 reads TGCGCCAGCAGCTCCGGTACCACAGATACGCAGTATTTT.

This clonotype was recorded at least ten times. The rearrangement joins TRBV20-1 to TRBJ2-6; D not certain. This CDR3 is 15 amino acids long. The germline V gene has CDR1 DFQATT and CDR2 SNEGSKA (reference sequence). V lost 6 bases and J 0 bases, leaving 12 bases between the germline ends. CDR3 protein: CSASSPISGANVLTF. CDR3 DNA sequence: TGCAGTGCGTCGTCCCCTATCTCTGGGGCCAACGTCCTGACTTTC.

This clonotype was recorded many times. This may be a read error: a much more frequent sequence differs by one nucleotide. The conserved final phenylalanine or tryptophan is absent from the CDR3, which likely points to a read error. The CDR3 coding sequence is TGCGCCAGCACCTCCCTGGGGACCCAGTACTGC. Translation gives CASTSLGTQYC. The V call is TRBV5-1, the J call TRBJ2-5, with unresolved D. This CDR3 is built from 11 residues. Trimming removed 6 bases from V and 7 bases from J, with 10 bases in between. Germline lookup yields CDR1 SGHRS and CDR2 YFSETQ.

With regard to this clonotype: This sequence may be a read error, since a much larger clone differs from it by one base. This chain connects TRBV3-1 to TRBJ2-7, with TRBD2 matching 11 bases. Per the germline V gene, CDR1 is LGHDT and CDR2 is YNNKEL (reference sequence). The trim removed 4 bases at V and 4 bases at J, leaving 15 bases unmatched. The CDR3 has 18 amino acids. The CDR3 spells CASSLWTSGQRRLYEQYF. The DNA for the CDR3 is TGTGCCAGCAGCCTTTGGACTAGCGGGCAGAGGCGTCTGTACGAGCAGTACTTC.

This clonotype appeared many times. The chain employs TRBV11-2 and TRBJ2-2; D possibly corresponds to TRBD2 (5 bases). CDR3 length: 15 residues. Germline-derived CDR1 and CDR2 are SGHAT and FQNNGV. V gave up 7 bases and J gave up 4 bases, with 16 bases separating them. CDR3 sequence: CASTLYDGITGELFF. CDR3 nucleotides: TGTGCCAGCACCCTATATGACGGGATCACCGGGGAGCTGTTTTTT.